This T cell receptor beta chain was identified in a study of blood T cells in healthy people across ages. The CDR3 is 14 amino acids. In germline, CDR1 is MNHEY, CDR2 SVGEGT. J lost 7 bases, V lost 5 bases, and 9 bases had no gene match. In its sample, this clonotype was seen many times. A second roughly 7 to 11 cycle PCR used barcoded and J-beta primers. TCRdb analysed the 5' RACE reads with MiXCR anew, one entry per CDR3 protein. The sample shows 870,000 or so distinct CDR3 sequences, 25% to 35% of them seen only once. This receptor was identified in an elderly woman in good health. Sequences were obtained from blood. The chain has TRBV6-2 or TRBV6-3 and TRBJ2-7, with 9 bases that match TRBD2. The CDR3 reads CASSDGGLAREQYF. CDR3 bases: TGTGCCAGCAGTGATGGGGGACTAGCTCGGGAGCAGTACTTC.